This T cell receptor beta chain was observed in a study of T cell responses to AZD1222 COVID-19 vaccine. The study's findings and limits: Nearly half of spike-specific TCRs reportedly go after variant regions that carry no mutations. Only six or seven AZD1222 recipients tested seropositive at baseline.

The trim removed 2 bases at V and 8 bases at J, leaving 7 bases unmatched. Germline V gives CDR1 LGHDT, CDR2 YNNKEL (reference sequence). The CDR3 runs 15 residues. This clone showed up just once. Its target is not known. Clones were read by immunoSEQ multiplex PCR, and TCRdb kept only the in-frame ones, dropping some. The sample shows some 50,000 clones, about 81% of them seen only once. The clonotype was recovered from an adult in good health. The chain uses TRBV3-1 (or the pseudogene TRBV3-2) and TRBJ1-2; 11 bases line up with TRBD1. This specimen was peripheral blood, taken on day 0 of AZD1222 vaccination. In DNA, the CDR3 is TGTGCCAGCAGCCAAACTTTGGACAGGGGGCGGGGCTACACCTTC. Its protein product is CASSQTLDRGRGYTF.